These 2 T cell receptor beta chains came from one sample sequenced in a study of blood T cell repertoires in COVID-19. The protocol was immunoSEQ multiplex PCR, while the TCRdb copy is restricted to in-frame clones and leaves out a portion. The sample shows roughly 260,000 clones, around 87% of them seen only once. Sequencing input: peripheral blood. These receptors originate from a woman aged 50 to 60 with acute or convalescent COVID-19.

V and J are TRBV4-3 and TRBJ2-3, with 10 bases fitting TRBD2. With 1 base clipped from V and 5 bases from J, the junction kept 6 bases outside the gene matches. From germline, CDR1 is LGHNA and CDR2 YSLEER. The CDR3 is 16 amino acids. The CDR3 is CASSQAASGRGDTQYF. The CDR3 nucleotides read TGCGCCAGCAGCCAAGCCGCTAGCGGGAGAGGAGATACGCAGTATTTT.

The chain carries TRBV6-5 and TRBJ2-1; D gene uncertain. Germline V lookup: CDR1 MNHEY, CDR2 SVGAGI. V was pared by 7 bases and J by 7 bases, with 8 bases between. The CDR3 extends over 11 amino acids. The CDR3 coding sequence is TGTGCCAGCAAATCCGTAAATGAGCAGTTCTTC. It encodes CASKSVNEQFF.